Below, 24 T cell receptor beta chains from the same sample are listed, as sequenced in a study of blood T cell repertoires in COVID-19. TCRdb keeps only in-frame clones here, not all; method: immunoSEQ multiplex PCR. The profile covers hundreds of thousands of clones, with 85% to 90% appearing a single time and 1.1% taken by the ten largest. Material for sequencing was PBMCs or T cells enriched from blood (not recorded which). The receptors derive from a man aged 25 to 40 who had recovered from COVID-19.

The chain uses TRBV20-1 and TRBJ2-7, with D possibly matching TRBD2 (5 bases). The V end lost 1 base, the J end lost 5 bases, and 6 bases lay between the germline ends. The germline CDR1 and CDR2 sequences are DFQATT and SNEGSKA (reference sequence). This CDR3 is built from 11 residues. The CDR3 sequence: CSARGGNEQYF. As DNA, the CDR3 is TGCAGTGCTAGAGGAGGGAACGAGCAGTACTTC.

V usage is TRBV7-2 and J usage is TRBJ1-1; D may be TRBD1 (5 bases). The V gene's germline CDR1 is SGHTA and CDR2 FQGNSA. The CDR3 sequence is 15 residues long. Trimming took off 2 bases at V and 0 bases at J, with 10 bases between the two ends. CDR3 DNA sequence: TGTGCCAGCAGCTTACAGGCAGGGCTGAACACTGAAGCTTTCTTT. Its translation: CASSLQAGLNTEAFF.

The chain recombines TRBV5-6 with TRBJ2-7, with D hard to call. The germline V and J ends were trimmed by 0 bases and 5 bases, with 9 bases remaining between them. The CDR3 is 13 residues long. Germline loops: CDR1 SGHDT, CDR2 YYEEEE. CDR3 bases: TGTGCCAGCAGCTTGGACATGCACCACGAGCAGTACTTC. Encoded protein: CASSLDMHHEQYF.

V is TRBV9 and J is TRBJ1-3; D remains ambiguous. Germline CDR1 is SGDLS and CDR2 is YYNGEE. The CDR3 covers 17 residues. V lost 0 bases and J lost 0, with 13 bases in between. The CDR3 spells CASSVGQAPNSGNTIYF. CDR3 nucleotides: TGTGCCAGCAGCGTAGGGCAGGCGCCAAACTCTGGAAACACCATATATTTT.

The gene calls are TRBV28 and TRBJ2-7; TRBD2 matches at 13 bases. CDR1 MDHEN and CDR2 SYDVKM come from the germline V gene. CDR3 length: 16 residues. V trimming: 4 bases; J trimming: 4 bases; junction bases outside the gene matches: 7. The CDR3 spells CASSSGLAGDWYEQYF. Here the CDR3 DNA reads TGTGCCAGCAGTTCCGGACTAGCGGGAGATTGGTACGAGCAGTACTTC. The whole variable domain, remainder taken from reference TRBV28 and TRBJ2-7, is DVKVTQSSRYLVKRTGEKVFLECVQDMDHENMFWYRQDPGLGLRLIYFSYDVKMKEKGDIPEGYSVSREKKERFSLILESASTNQTSMYLCASSSGLAGDWYEQYFGPGTRLTVT.

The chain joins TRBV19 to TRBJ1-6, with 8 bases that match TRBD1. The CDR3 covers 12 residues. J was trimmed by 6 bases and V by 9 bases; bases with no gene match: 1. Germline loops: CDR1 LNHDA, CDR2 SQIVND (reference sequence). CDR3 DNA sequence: TGTGCCAGCGGACAGGGTAATTCACCCCTCCACTTT. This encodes CASGQGNSPLHF.

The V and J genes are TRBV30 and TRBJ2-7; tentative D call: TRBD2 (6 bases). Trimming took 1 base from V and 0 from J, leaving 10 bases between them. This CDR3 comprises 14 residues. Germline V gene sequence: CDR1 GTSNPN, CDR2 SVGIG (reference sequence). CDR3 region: CAWSAPGVSYEQYF. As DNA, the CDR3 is TGTGCCTGGAGTGCACCGGGAGTCTCCTACGAGCAGTACTTC.

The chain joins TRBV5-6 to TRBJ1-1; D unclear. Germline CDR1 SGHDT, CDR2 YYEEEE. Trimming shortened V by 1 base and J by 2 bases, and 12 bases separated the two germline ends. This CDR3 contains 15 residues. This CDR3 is CASSLLVVSNTEAFF. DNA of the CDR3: TGTGCCAGCAGCTTGCTCGTGGTTAGTAACACTGAAGCTTTCTTT.

CDR3 in amino acids: CASSGGAGDTQYF. In DNA, the CDR3 is TGTGCCAGCAGCGGAGGGGCCGGAGATACGCAGTATTTT. The rearrangement links TRBV27 to TRBJ2-3; D may be TRBD2 (6 bases). Trimming took 6 bases from V and 5 from J, leaving 12 bases between them. This CDR3 has 13 residues. Germline loops: CDR1 MNHEY, CDR2 SMNVEV (reference sequence).

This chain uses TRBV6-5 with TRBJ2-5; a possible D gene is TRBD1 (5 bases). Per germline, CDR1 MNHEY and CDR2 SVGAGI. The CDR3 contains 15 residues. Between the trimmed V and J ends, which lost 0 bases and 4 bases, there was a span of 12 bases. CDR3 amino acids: CASSYSGQGRETQYF. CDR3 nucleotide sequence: TGTGCCAGCAGTTACTCGGGGCAGGGTCGAGAGACCCAGTACTTC.

CDR3: CSGQGATEAFF. The CDR3 nucleotides are TGCAGCGGGCAGGGCGCAACTGAAGCTTTCTTT. The chain uses TRBV29-1 and TRBJ1-1, with D possibly TRBD1 on 5 matching bases. The CDR3 loop spans 11 amino acids. Trimming stripped 7 bases from V and 5 bases from J, with 11 bases between. CDR1 SQVTM and CDR2 ANQGSEA come from the germline V gene.

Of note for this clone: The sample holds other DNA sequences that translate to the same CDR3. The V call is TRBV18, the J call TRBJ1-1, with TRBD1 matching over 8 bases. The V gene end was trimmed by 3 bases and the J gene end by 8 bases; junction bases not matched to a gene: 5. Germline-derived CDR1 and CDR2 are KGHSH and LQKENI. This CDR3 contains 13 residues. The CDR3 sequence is CASSPQGATEAFF. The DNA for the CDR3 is TGTGCCAGCTCACCCCAGGGGGCCACCGAAGCTTTCTTT.

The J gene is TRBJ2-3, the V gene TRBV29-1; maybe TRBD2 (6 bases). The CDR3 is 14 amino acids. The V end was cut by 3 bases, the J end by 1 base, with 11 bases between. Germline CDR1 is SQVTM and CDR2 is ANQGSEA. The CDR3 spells CSVDSGEGTDTQYF. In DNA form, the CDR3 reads TGCAGCGTTGACTCGGGAGAAGGCACAGATACGCAGTATTTT.

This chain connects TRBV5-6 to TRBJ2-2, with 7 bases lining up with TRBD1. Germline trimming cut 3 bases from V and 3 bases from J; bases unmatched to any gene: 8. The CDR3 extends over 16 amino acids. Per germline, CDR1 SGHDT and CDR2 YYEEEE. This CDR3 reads CASSYTGTDYTGELFF. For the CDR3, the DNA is TGTGCCAGCAGCTATACCGGGACAGACTACACCGGGGAGCTGTTTTTT.

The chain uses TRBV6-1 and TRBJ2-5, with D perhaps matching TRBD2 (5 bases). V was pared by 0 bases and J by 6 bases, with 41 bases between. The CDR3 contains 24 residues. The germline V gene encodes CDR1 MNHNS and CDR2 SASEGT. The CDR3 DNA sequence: TGTGCCAGCAGTGAAGCGCTCCGGGGAAAATCATTTGTGAAGGCCCCCAGTCCGAGCCAGACCCAGTACTTC. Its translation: CASSEALRGKSFVKAPSPSQTQYF.

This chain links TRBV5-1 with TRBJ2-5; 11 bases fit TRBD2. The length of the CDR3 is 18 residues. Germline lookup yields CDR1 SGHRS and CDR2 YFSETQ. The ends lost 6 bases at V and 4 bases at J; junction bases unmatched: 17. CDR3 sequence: CASTVGLAGQGDRETQYF. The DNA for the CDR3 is TGCGCCAGCACCGTTGGACTAGCGGGCCAAGGGGATAGAGAGACCCAGTACTTC.

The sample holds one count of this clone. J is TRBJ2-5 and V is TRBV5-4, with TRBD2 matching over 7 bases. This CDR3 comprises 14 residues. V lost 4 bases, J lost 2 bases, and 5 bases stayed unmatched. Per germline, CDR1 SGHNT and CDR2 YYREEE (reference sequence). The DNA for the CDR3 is TGTGCCAGCAGCCCCTGGACTAGTCAAGAGACCCAGTACTTC. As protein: CASSPWTSQETQYF.

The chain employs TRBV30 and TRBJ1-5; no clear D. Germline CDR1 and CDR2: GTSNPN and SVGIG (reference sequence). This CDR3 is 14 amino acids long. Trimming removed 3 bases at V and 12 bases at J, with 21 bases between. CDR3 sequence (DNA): TGTGCCTGGAGCGGAGCGGGCTTTAGGGCAGACCAGCATTTT. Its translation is CAWSGAGFRADQHF. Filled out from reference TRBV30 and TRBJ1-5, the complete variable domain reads SQTIHQWPATLVQPVGSPLSLECTVEGTSNPNLYWYRQAAGRGLQLLFYSVGIGQISSEVPQNLSASRPQDRQFILSSKKLLLSDSGFYLCAWSGAGFRADQHFGDGTRLSIL.

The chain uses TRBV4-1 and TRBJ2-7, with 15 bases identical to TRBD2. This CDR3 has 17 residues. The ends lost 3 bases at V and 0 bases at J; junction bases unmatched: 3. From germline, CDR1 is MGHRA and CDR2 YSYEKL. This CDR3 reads CASSHGTSGGSSYEQYF. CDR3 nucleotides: TGCGCCAGCAGCCACGGGACTAGCGGGGGGAGCTCCTACGAGCAGTACTTC.

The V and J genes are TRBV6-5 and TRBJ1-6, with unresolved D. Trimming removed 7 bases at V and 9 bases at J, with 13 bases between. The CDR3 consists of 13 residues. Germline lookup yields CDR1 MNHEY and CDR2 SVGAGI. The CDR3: CASTLASSSPLHF. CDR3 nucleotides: TGTGCCAGCACCCTAGCGAGTTCTTCACCCCTCCACTTT.

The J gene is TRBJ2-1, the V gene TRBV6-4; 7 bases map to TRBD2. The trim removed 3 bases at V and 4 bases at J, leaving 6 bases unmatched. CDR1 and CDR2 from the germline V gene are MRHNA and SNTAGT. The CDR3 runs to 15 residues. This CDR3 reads CASSELADFYNEQFF. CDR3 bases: TGTGCCAGCAGTGAGCTAGCGGATTTTTACAATGAGCAGTTCTTC.

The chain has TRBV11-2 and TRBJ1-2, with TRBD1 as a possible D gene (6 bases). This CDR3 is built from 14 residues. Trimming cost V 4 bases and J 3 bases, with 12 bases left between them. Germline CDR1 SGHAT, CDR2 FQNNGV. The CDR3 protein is CASSSQGQYYGYTF. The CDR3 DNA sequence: TGTGCCAGCAGCTCGCAGGGGCAGTACTATGGCTACACCTTC.

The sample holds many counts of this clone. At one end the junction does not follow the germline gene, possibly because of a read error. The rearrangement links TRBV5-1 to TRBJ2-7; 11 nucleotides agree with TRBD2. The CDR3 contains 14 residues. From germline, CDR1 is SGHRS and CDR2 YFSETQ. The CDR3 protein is CASGFTSGGYEQYF. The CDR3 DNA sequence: TGCGCCAGCGGCTTCACTAGCGGGGGCTACGAGCAGTACTTC.

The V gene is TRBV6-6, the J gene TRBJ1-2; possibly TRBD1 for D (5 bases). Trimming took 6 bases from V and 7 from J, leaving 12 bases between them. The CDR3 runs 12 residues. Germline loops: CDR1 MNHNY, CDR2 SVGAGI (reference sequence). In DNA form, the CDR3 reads TGTGCCAGCAGCCTCGGGACTTTTGGCTACACCTTC. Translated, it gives CASSLGTFGYTF.